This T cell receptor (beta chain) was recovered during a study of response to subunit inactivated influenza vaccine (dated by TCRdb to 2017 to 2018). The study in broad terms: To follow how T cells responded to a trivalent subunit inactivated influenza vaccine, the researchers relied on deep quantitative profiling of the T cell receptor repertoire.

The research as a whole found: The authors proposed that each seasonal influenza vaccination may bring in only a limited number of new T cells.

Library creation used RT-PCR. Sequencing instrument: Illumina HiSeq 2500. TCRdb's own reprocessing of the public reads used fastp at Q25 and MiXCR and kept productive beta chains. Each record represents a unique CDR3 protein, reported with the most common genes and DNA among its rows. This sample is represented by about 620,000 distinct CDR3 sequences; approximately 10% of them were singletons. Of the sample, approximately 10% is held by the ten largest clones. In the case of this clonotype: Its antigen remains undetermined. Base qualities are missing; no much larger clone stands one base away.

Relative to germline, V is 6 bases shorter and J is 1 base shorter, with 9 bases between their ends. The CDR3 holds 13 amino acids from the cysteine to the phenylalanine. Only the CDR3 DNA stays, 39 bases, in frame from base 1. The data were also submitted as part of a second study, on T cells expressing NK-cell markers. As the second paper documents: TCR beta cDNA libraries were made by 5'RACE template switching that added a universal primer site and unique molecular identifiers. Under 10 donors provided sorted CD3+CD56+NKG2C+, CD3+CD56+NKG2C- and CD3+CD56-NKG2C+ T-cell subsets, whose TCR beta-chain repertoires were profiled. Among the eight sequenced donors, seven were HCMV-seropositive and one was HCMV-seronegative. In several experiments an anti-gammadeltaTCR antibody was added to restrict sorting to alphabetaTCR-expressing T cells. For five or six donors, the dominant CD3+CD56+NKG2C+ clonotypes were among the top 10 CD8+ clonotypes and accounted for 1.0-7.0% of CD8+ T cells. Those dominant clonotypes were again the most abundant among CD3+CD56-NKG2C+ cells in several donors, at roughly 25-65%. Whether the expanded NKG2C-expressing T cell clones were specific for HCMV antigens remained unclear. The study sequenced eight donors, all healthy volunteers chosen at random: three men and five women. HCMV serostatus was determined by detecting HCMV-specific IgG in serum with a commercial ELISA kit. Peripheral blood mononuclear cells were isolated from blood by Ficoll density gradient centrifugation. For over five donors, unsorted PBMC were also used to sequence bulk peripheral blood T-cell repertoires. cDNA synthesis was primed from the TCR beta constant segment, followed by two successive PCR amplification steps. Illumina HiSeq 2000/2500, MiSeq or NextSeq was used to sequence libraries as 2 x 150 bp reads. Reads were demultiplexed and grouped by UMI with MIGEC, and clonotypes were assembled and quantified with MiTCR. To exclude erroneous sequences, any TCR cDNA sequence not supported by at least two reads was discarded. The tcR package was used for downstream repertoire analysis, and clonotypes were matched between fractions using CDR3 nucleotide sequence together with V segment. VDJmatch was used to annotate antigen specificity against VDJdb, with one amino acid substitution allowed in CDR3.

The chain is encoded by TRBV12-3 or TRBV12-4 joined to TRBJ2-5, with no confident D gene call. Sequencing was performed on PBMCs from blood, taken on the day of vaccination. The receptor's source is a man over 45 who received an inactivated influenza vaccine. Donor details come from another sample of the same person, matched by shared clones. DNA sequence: TGTGCCAGCAGCTCATCCACCCAAGAGACCCAGTACTTC. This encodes CASSSSTQETQYF.